Each of the 15 T cell receptor beta chains below was sequenced from the same sample in a study of blood T cell repertoires in COVID-19. Repertoires were generated with immunoSEQ multiplex PCR, while TCRdb's copy carries only in-frame clones and drops some. The sample has about 220,000 clones; roughly 80% are singletons. The specimen sequenced was peripheral blood. The receptors derive from a human donor in a cohort sampled during active COVID-19.

The chain uses TRBV19 and TRBJ2-1; 9 positions match TRBD2. This CDR3 contains 15 residues. J was trimmed by 4 bases and V by 5 bases; bases with no gene match: 6. Looked up from germline, CDR1 is LNHDA and CDR2 is SQIVND (reference sequence). Here the CDR3 reads CASSSGTSSYNEQFF. CDR3 nucleotides: TGTGCCAGTAGTTCCGGGACTAGCAGTTACAATGAGCAGTTCTTC.

The chain combines TRBV5-1 with TRBJ2-7; D is unclear. V shed 2 bases and J shed 0 bases, with 6 bases lying between them. Germline assignment: CDR1 SGHRS and CDR2 YFSETQ. This CDR3 contains 13 residues. In nucleotides, the CDR3 is TGCGCCAGCAGCTTCGACACCTCCTACGAGCAGTACTTC. Protein product: CASSFDTSYEQYF.

This chain uses TRBV6-6 with TRBJ2-7; D perhaps matches TRBD2 (5 bases). This CDR3 spans 12 amino acids. The germline V and J ends were trimmed by 5 bases and 5 bases, with 10 bases remaining between them. Germline CDR1 reads MNHNY; CDR2 reads SVGAGI (reference sequence). The CDR3 loop reads CASSREPHEQYF. DNA of the CDR3: TGTGCCAGCAGTAGGGAGCCCCACGAGCAGTACTTC.

The chain employs TRBV6-5 and TRBJ1-2; 8 bases line up with TRBD1. The V and J ends lost 0 bases and 8 bases, in that order; junction bases with no gene match: 11. Germline V gives CDR1 MNHEY, CDR2 SVGAGI. This CDR3 contains 16 residues. The CDR3 nucleotides are TGTGCCAGCAGTTACTCGCCGGCCAGGGGGCATGCGGGCTACACCTTC. Protein product: CASSYSPARGHAGYTF.

This clone was observed a single time. The genes are TRBV18 and TRBJ1-1; 9 nucleotides align to TRBD1. The ends lost 6 bases at V and 1 base at J; junction bases unmatched: 3. This CDR3 is built from 14 residues. From germline, CDR1 is KGHSH and CDR2 LQKENI. CDR3 sequence: CASSRDRANTEAFF. The DNA for the CDR3 is TGTGCCAGCTCCCGGGACAGGGCGAACACTGAAGCTTTCTTT.

At least ten counts were recorded for this clone. This rearrangement joins TRBV28 to TRBJ1-2; unclear D gene. V dropped 6 bases and J dropped 5 bases, with 19 bases sitting between them. This CDR3 has 15 amino acids. The V gene's germline CDR1 is MDHEN and CDR2 SYDVKM. DNA of the CDR3: TGTGCCAGCAGGTTCCATCCAGGAAGCTATTATGGCTACACCTTC. This translates into CASRFHPGSYYGYTF.

The gene calls are TRBV5-1 and TRBJ1-1; 9 bases line up with TRBD1. This CDR3 is 13 amino acids long. Trimming took 7 bases from V and 0 from J; bases not matched to a gene: 1. The V gene's germline CDR1 is SGHRS and CDR2 YFSETQ. CDR3 bases: TGCGCCAGCGGGGACAGGGTGAACACTGAAGCTTTCTTT. This encodes CASGDRVNTEAFF.

This clone was seen more than once but under ten times. The V and J genes are TRBV9 and TRBJ2-7, with D possibly TRBD1 on 6 matching bases. This CDR3 has 15 amino acids. V was trimmed by 4 bases and J by 5 bases, leaving 19 bases between them. Germline CDR1 and CDR2: SGDLS and YYNGEE. The CDR3 nucleotides are TGTGCCAGCAGCCACCGTGAGGGACACAGGGACGAGCAGTACTTC. Translated: CASSHREGHRDEQYF.

The chain links TRBV6-5 to TRBJ2-5; 10 nucleotides line up with TRBD1. Trimming removed 6 bases from V and 4 bases from J; junction bases left unmatched: 8. Germline CDR1 reads MNHEY; CDR2 reads SVGAGI. This CDR3 spans 15 amino acids. Here the CDR3 reads CASRPTGGRRETQYF. The CDR3 DNA sequence: TGTGCCAGCAGGCCGACAGGGGGCCGCCGAGAGACCCAGTACTTC.

The chain combines TRBV6-2 or TRBV6-3 with TRBJ2-7, with 7 bases matching TRBD1. The CDR3 contains 15 residues. Trimming removed 4 bases from V and 2 bases from J; junction bases left unmatched: 8. Germline CDR1 is MNHEY and CDR2 is SVGEGT. CDR3 in amino acids: CASSSPGQLTYEQYF. The CDR3 bases are TGTGCCAGCAGTTCTCCGGGACAGCTCACCTACGAGCAGTACTTC.

The rearrangement links TRBV27 to TRBJ1-6; no clear D. Trimming shortened V by 5 bases and J by 0 bases, and 11 bases separated the two germline ends. This CDR3 has 16 residues. Per germline, CDR1 MNHEY and CDR2 SMNVEV (reference sequence). The CDR3 spells CASSQALSSYNSPLHF. The CDR3 DNA reads TGTGCCAGCAGTCAGGCGTTGAGCTCCTATAATTCACCCCTCCACTTT.

The chain couples TRBV9 to TRBJ2-2; 7 bases fit TRBD2. Losses at the gene ends were 4 bases for V and 7 bases for J; bases not matched to a gene: 7. Per germline, CDR1 SGDLS and CDR2 YYNGEE. The CDR3 consists of 14 residues. The CDR3 reads CASSLSGLGGELFF. CDR3 bases: TGTGCCAGCAGCCTTAGCGGGTTGGGCGGGGAGCTGTTTTTT.

The chain uses TRBV7-8 and TRBJ1-3; TRBD1 aligns across 7 bases. V dropped 1 base and J dropped 2; count of bases not matched to a gene: 2. The CDR3 runs to 15 residues. From germline, CDR1 is SGHVS and CDR2 FQNEAQ. In DNA form, the CDR3 reads TGTGCCAGCAGCTTAGTTACAGGGGCTGGAAACACCATATATTTT. Translation gives CASSLVTGAGNTIYF. Drawing the rest from reference TRBV7-8 and TRBJ1-3, the complete variable domain is GAGVSQSPRYKVAKRGQDVALRCDPISGHVSLFWYQQALGQGPEFLTYFQNEAQLDKSGLPSDRFFAERPEGSVSTLKIQRTQQEDSAVYLCASSLVTGAGNTIYFGEGSWLTVV.

The V gene is TRBV24-1, the J gene TRBJ2-1; TRBD1 matches at 10 bases. The CDR3 totals 15 residues. Germline CDR1 reads KGHDR; CDR2 reads SFDVKD. V dropped 4 bases and J dropped 9; count of bases not matched to a gene: 8. In DNA, the CDR3 is TGTGCCACCAGTGACCGGGACAGGGGAGTAGGTGAGCAGTTCTTC. Its translation is CATSDRDRGVGEQFF.

The chain uses TRBV4-1 and TRBJ1-2, with a possible D match to TRBD1 (6 bases). Germline values: CDR1 MGHRA, CDR2 YSYEKL. Trimming shortened V by 1 base and J by 8 bases, and 14 bases separated the two germline ends. The CDR3 is made up of 14 amino acids. In nucleotides, the CDR3 is TGCGCCAGCAGCCAAGCATGGGCAGGGGTAGGCTACACCTTC. It translates to CASSQAWAGVGYTF.